This passage covers 25 T cell receptor beta chains from one sample sequenced in a study of T cell repertoires in ileal Crohn's disease. TCRdb keeps only in-frame clones here, not all; method: immunoSEQ multiplex PCR. The sample yields 2,500 to 3,500 clones, 70% to 80% seen once. Time point in this sample: inflamed ileum from the surgical specimen. Sequenced: ileal tissue. The receptors derive from an adult with Crohn's disease.

This clone came up a few times. The CDR3 loop reads CAISAGQGHKYEQYF. The CDR3 DNA reads TGTGCCATCAGTGCGGGACAGGGGCATAAGTACGAGCAGTACTTC. The chain uses TRBV10-3 and TRBJ2-7; 10 bases line up with TRBD1. The V segment lost 4 bases and the J segment 4 bases; nucleotides outside the gene matches: 7. Germline CDR1 is ENHRY and CDR2 is SYGVKD. This CDR3 is 15 amino acids long.

The V call is TRBV14, the J call TRBJ2-4; the match to TRBD2 covers 7 bases. This CDR3 has 20 amino acids. CDR1 SGHDN and CDR2 FVKESK come from the germline V gene. After removal of 1 base from V and 5 bases from J, the junction contained 20 bases not matched to a gene. The CDR3 nucleotides are TGTGCCAGCAGCCAAGTACGGGCTAGCGGAGGGGCGGGGTCGGAAAACATTCAGTACTTC. Residues: CASSQVRASGGAGSENIQYF.

This sequence joins TRBV4-1 and TRBJ2-3; 7 nucleotides agree with TRBD2. J gave up 5 bases and V 1 base, and 3 bases lay outside the gene matches. The germline V gene encodes CDR1 MGHRA and CDR2 YSYEKL. CDR3 length: 14 amino acids. The CDR3, as DNA: TGCGCCAGCAGCCAAGGTCCGGGAGGAGATACGCAGTATTTT. This encodes CASSQGPGGDTQYF.

A few counts support this clone. The V call is TRBV6-4, the J call TRBJ2-2, with D hard to call. Germline values: CDR1 MRHNA, CDR2 SNTAGT. V was cut by 3 bases and J by 3 bases, with 5 bases left in between. The CDR3 extends over 13 amino acids. CDR3 residues: CASSDWYTGELFF. CDR3 in DNA: TGTGCCAGCAGTGATTGGTACACCGGGGAGCTGTTTTTT.

Worth noting for this clone: The sample holds other DNA sequences that translate to the same CDR3. The chain recombines TRBV5-1 with TRBJ2-7; 8 nucleotides align to TRBD1. The germline CDR1 and CDR2 sequences are SGHRS and YFSETQ. The ends lost 1 base at V and 4 bases at J; junction bases unmatched: 10. CDR3 length equals 16 residues. CDR3 sequence: CASSLSPGQGGYEQYF. The CDR3 DNA follows: TGCGCCAGCAGCTTGAGCCCCGGACAGGGCGGGTACGAGCAGTACTTC.

The chain links TRBV9 to TRBJ2-5; the D is unclear. CDR3 length: 13 amino acids. Germline assignment: CDR1 SGDLS and CDR2 YYNGEE. Trimming left V 0 bases short and J 7 bases short, with 10 bases between. CDR3 residues: CASSVGDAATQYF. In nucleotides, the CDR3 is TGTGCCAGCAGCGTAGGAGATGCTGCGACCCAGTACTTC.

The J gene is TRBJ2-7, the V gene TRBV5-1, with TRBD1 matching 7 bases. Losses at the gene ends were 5 bases for V and 3 bases for J; bases not matched to a gene: 11. In germline, CDR1 is SGHRS, CDR2 YFSETQ. This CDR3 has 15 residues. DNA for the CDR3: TGCGCCAGCAGGCTGGGGACAGAACCAGTCTACGAGCAGTACTTC. This translates into CASRLGTEPVYEQYF. The entire variable domain, with the rest obtained from reference TRBV5-1 and TRBJ2-7, is as follows: KAGVTQTPRYLIKTRGQQVTLSCSPISGHRSVSWYQQTPGQGLQFLFEYFSETQRNKGNFPGRFSGRQFSNSRSEMNVSTLELGDSALYLCASRLGTEPVYEQYFGPGTRLTVT.

The V call is TRBV27, the J call TRBJ2-3; 8 bases map to TRBD2. The CDR3 totals 14 residues. With V trimmed by 4 bases and J by 2 bases, 2 bases remained unmatched. In germline, CDR1 is MNHEY, CDR2 SMNVEV (reference sequence). CDR3 nucleotides: TGTGCCAGCAGTTGGGGACTAGACACAGATACGCAGTATTTT. It yields the protein CASSWGLDTDTQYF.

The chain couples TRBV7-4 to TRBJ2-5; 7 bases match TRBD1. The CDR3 has 16 residues. Germline CDR1 reads SGHVT; CDR2 reads SQSDAQ. The V and J ends lost 5 bases and 2 bases, in that order; junction bases with no gene match: 11. CDR3 residues: CASSPRQGAAQETQYF. CDR3 DNA sequence: TGTGCCAGCAGCCCGCGACAGGGTGCGGCTCAAGAGACCCAGTACTTC.

The rearrangement joins TRBV2 to TRBJ1-5; TRBD1 agrees at 7 bases. V shed 10 bases, J shed 4 bases, and the junction held 7 bases outside the gene matches. This CDR3 contains 13 residues. Germline CDR1 is SNHLY and CDR2 is FYNNEI. The CDR3 region is CATRDRSNQPQHF. CDR3 nucleotide sequence: TGTGCCACCCGGGACAGAAGTAATCAGCCCCAGCATTTT.

V is TRBV10-1 and J is TRBJ2-1, with a possible D match to TRBD2 (6 bases). V lost 3 bases and J 5 bases, leaving 14 bases between the germline ends. Germline lookup yields CDR1 WNHNN and CDR2 SYGVQD (reference sequence). The CDR3 is 15 amino acids. This CDR3 is CASSDRDWGDNEQFF. The DNA of the CDR3 is TGCGCCAGCAGTGACCGGGACTGGGGGGACAATGAGCAGTTCTTC.

V usage is TRBV9 and J usage is TRBJ2-7, with D perhaps matching TRBD1 (6 bases). Per germline, CDR1 SGDLS and CDR2 YYNGEE. The CDR3 loop spans 17 amino acids. Trimming removed 0 bases at V and 3 bases at J, with 19 bases between. CDR3 residues: CASSVGPGPKGGYEQYF. The CDR3 DNA follows: TGTGCCAGCAGCGTAGGACCGGGGCCAAAAGGGGGCTACGAGCAGTACTTC.

The rearrangement joins TRBV7-6 to TRBJ2-1; 8 bases line up with TRBD2. The length of the CDR3 is 13 residues. Trimming removed 4 bases from V and 9 bases from J; junction bases left unmatched: 5. From germline, CDR1 is SGHVS and CDR2 FNYEAQ. In DNA form, the CDR3 reads TGTGCCAGCAGCTCCCTCGGGGGGGGTGAGCAGTTCTTC. This translates into CASSSLGGGEQFF.

The V call is TRBV9, the J call TRBJ2-5; the D gene is possibly TRBD2 (6 bases). The CDR3 has 16 residues. V shed 0 bases and J shed 5 bases, with 17 bases lying between them. The germline V gene encodes CDR1 SGDLS and CDR2 YYNGEE. DNA for the CDR3: TGTGCCAGCAGCGTAGAGGCCCTAGCTCGGGGGGAGACCCAGTACTTC. Its protein is CASSVEALARGETQYF.

The chain carries TRBV7-9 and TRBJ1-4; D gene ambiguous. The CDR3 is 13 amino acids. CDR1 is SEHNR and CDR2 is FQNEAQ in the germline V gene (reference sequence). V dropped 2 bases and J dropped 8 bases, with 9 bases sitting between them. DNA for the CDR3: TGTGCCAGCAGCTTAAGACCGAGAGAAAAACTGTTTTTT. It specifies CASSLRPREKLFF.

This clone was recorded a few times. The chain recombines TRBV6-1 with TRBJ1-1; possible D gene TRBD1, 6 bases. The CDR3 sequence is 13 residues long. Germline lookup yields CDR1 MNHNS and CDR2 SASEGT. V was trimmed by 7 bases and J by 7 bases, leaving 16 bases between them. CDR3 sequence: CASTTGSRLEAFF. CDR3 nucleotide sequence: TGTGCCAGCACTACAGGGTCTAGGCTTGAAGCTTTCTTT.

The rearrangement links TRBV16 to TRBJ2-3; the D is unclear. The germline gives CDR1 KGHSY, CDR2 FQNENV. The CDR3 loop spans 12 amino acids. With 4 bases removed from V and 2 bases from J, the gap between germline ends came to 4 bases. CDR3: CASSPYTDTQYF. The CDR3 DNA is TGTGCCAGCAGCCCCTACACAGATACGCAGTATTTT.

The rearrangement joins TRBV19 to TRBJ1-2, with 9 bases that match TRBD1. CDR3 size: 15 residues. J lost 5 bases, V lost 3 bases, and 7 bases had no gene match. The germline gives CDR1 LNHDA, CDR2 SQIVND (reference sequence). The DNA of the CDR3 is TGTGCCAGTAGTATGGGCACAGGGGGCGGGTATGGCTACACCTTC. Its protein is CASSMGTGGGYGYTF.

The chain joins TRBV7-9 to TRBJ1-1; 8 bases are shared with TRBD1. The CDR3 spans 14 residues. Trimming took 5 bases from V and 2 from J; bases not matched to a gene: 4. Germline V gene sequence: CDR1 SEHNR, CDR2 FQNEAQ (reference sequence). CDR3 coding DNA: TGTGCCAGCAGCACAGGGGGGGGAAACACTGAAGCTTTCTTT. This sequence encodes CASSTGGGNTEAFF.

This chain joins TRBV2 and TRBJ1-4; the match to TRBD1 covers 8 bases. This CDR3 is built from 14 residues. After removal of 11 bases from V and 5 bases from J, the junction contained 10 bases not matched to a gene. The germline gives CDR1 SNHLY, CDR2 FYNNEI. The CDR3 DNA reads TGTGCCGGACACAAAACAGGGGGGAATGAAAAACTGTTTTTT. Amino acids: CAGHKTGGNEKLFF.

This rearrangement joins TRBV14 to TRBJ2-1, with a weak D call TRBD2 (6 bases). V lost 0 bases and J 4 bases, leaving 13 bases between the germline ends. This CDR3 is built from 16 residues. In germline, CDR1 is SGHDN, CDR2 FVKESK. The CDR3 DNA is TGTGCCAGCAGCCAAGATCGGGTAGCGGCATACAATGAGCAGTTCTTC. It translates to CASSQDRVAAYNEQFF.

The chain recombines TRBV4-1 with TRBJ2-7; possibly TRBD1 for D (6 bases). Germline-derived CDR1 and CDR2 are MGHRA and YSYEKL. The CDR3 runs to 15 residues. V lost 5 bases and J lost 2, with 16 bases in between. DNA for the CDR3: TGCGCCAGCAGCACCGCACAGGGAACCCCCTACGAGCAGTACTTC. Residues: CASSTAQGTPYEQYF.

The genes are TRBV7-2 and TRBJ2-1; the match to TRBD1 covers 7 bases. CDR3 size: 16 residues. J was trimmed by 0 bases and V by 5 bases; bases with no gene match: 7. Germline V lookup: CDR1 SGHTA, CDR2 FQGNSA. As DNA, the CDR3 is TGTGCCAGCAGCAAAACAGGGGTAAGCTCCTACAATGAGCAGTTCTTC. It translates to CASSKTGVSSYNEQFF.

The V gene is TRBV5-4, the J gene TRBJ2-1; TRBD2 agrees at 11 bases. Trimming at V came to 4 bases and at J to 7 bases, leaving 10 bases not matched to a gene. Germline assignment: CDR1 SGHNT and CDR2 YYREEE (reference sequence). The CDR3 consists of 16 residues. CDR3 in amino acids: CASSPLAPSGRNEQFF. The CDR3 region has the DNA TGTGCCAGCAGCCCTCTAGCACCTAGCGGGAGGAATGAGCAGTTCTTC.

J is TRBJ1-1 and V is TRBV5-1, with a possible D match to TRBD1 (6 bases). Germline V gene data show CDR1 as SGHRS and CDR2 as YFSETQ. The V end lost 0 bases, the J end lost 4 bases, and 16 bases lay between the germline ends. CDR3 length: 16 residues. The CDR3 protein is CASSLAFQGRGTEAFF. Here the CDR3 DNA reads TGCGCCAGCAGCTTGGCCTTCCAGGGGAGGGGCACTGAAGCTTTCTTT.